This T cell receptor (beta chain) originates from a study of human T cells and chemical hapten exposure. About the research overall: Across samples, TCR yields varied, mostly owing to small differences in pooled library volumes. Study-level findings and limits: Unchanged with DPC sensitization were TCRs above 1 in 1000 frequency.

There are 13 residues in the CDR3. Germline CDR1 DFQATT, CDR2 SNEGSKA (reference sequence). Trimming stripped 6 bases from V and 4 bases from J, with 13 bases between. Specified time point: healthy volunteer bleed at 6 weeks. Total RNA extraction was carried out from unfractionated whole blood. Concerning this clonotype: The antigen is unknown.

Unique molecular identifiers were affixed to discrete cDNA molecules within the library. Original processing methods: The median was roughly 91,000 TCRs per sample, ranging about 20,000 to 690,600. TCRdb recomputed calls from the RACE reads with MiXCR, one row per CDR3 protein. TCRdb's processing, not the authors' own work, is the source of the V and J calls. The sample records approximately 59,000 distinct CDR3 sequences, about 6% being singletons. The genes are TRBV20-1 and TRBJ1-5; tentatively, D is TRBD1 (5 bases). The sequencing input was whole blood. This sequence was found in a female donor in good health. Some clones in this sample may be carry-over from other donors' samples. CDR3 coding DNA: TGCAGTGCGGTGCAGGGCCTGAATCAGCCCCAGCATTTT. This sequence encodes CSAVQGLNQPQHF.